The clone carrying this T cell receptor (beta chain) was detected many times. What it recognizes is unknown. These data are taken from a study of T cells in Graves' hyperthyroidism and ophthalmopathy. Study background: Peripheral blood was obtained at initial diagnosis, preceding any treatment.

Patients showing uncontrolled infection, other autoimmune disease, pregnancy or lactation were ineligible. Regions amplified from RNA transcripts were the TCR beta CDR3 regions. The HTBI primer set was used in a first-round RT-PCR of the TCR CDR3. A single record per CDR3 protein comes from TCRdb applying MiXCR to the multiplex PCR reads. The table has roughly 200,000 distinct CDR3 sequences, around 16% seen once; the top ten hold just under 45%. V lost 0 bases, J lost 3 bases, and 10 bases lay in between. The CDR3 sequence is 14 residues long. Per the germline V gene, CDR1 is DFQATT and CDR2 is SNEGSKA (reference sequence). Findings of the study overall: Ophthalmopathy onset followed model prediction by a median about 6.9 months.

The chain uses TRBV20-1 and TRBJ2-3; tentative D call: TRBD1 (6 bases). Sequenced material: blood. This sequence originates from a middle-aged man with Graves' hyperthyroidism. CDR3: CSARDLTGTDTQYF. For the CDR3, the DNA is TGCAGTGCTAGAGATCTCACAGGGACAGATACGCAGTATTTT.